This paragraph reports one T cell receptor (beta chain). Its antigen remains unidentified. The same CDR3 arises from other DNA sequences in this sample as well. This table comes from immunoSEQ multiplex PCR, and its TCRdb copy is limited to in-frame clones, with some not included. The sample carries around 150,000 clones, roughly 94% recorded once. This entry is derived from a study of T cell responses to AZD1222 COVID-19 vaccine. Study-level points and caveats: Spike-specific TCR breadth and depth grew following two AZD1222 doses.

The germline gives CDR1 SGHTA, CDR2 FQGNSA. V lost 5 bases, J lost 6 bases, and 6 bases stayed unmatched. The CDR3 is made up of 14 amino acids. Here the sequenced sample was peripheral blood, taken on day 0 of AZD1222 vaccination. The origin of this receptor is an adult in good health. V is TRBV7-2 and J is TRBJ1-5, with TRBD1 matching over 8 bases. The CDR3 nucleotides are TGTGCCAGCAGCCTCGGACAGGGTGGTCAGCCCCAGCATTTT. This gives the protein CASSLGQGGQPQHF. The full variable domain, rest sourced from reference TRBV7-2 and TRBJ1-5, is GAGVSQSPSNKVTEKGKDVELRCDPISGHTALYWYRQSLGQGLEFLIYFQGNSAPDKSGLPSDRFSAERTGGSVSTLTIQRTQQEDSAVYLCASSLGQGGQPQHFGDGTRLSIL.